Sequencing of this T cell receptor beta chain was carried out in a study (dated by TCRdb to between 2014 and 2016). Regarding the study in general: The study set out to test whether tumor-infiltrating Tregs in breast cancer get recruited from blood Tregs or are instead converted in situ from other CD4+ T cell subsets. Summary of the overall study and its limitations: The greatest overlap of tumor-infiltrating Treg TCR alpha and beta sequences was observed with tumor naive CD4+ T cells, followed by blood naive CD4+ T cells. Tumor memory CD4+ T cell TCR gene usage was found to cluster with blood and lymph node memory CD4+ cells and with lymph node naive CD4+ cells. The larger-cohort validation was restricted to a single TCR beta V-J rearrangement rather than whole repertoires.

CD4+CD25+CD127-/low cells were isolated as Tregs. Tregs, naive and memory CD4+ T cells from tumor, blood and ipsilateral draining lymph nodes of a few breast cancer patients underwent full-length TCR alpha and beta sequencing. Ficoll density gradient centrifugation was used to isolate mononuclear cells from either lymph nodes or roughly 50 ml of peripheral blood. FACS confirmed that the sorted cell populations were more than 90% pure. Full-length TCR variable regions were amplified by 5' RACE PCR with constant-region reverse primers, followed by semi-nested PCR with Nested Universal Primer A. The ReliaPrep RNA Cell Miniprep System was used to extract total RNA, which was then reverse transcribed into 5'RACE-ready cDNA with the SMARTer RACE 5'/3' Kit. Multiplex adaptors were used to barcode the full-length TCR alpha and beta libraries, which were then sequenced on an Illumina MiSeq. As for how the authors treated the data: For each of nine subset-tissue groups, sequencing data from the five patients were pooled, and the groups were compared by unsupervised clustering of TCR gene usage. The Morisita-Horn index, with shared sequences weighted by their contribution to each repertoire, was used to calculate repertoire similarity. Starting from the raw public reads, TCRdb applied fastp trimming at Q25, assembled clones with MiXCR and retained in-frame beta chains. Every distinct CDR3 protein forms one entry, paired with its most common genes and DNA. TCRdb assigned the V and J calls; the authors' analysis was not used. This sample lists 35,000 to 50,000 distinct CDR3 sequences; under 25% were detected once. The leading ten clones occupy about 4% of the sample.

The germline V gene yields MNHNS for CDR1 and SASEGT for CDR2. Trimming takes 0 bases from V and 7 bases from J, and the germline ends sit 12 bases apart. The CDR3 covers 15 residues, taking in both the cysteine and the phenylalanine. The only DNA kept is the CDR3, 45 bases in frame from the first base. This clonotype was detected many times. It has no known antigen specificity. The sample holds no much larger clone one base away, and base qualities are not on file. This TCR was sampled from a female donor with breast cancer. The chain is encoded by TRBV6-1 joined to TRBJ1-4; 6 matching bases give a weak D call of TRBD1. Sequencing was carried out using Tregs sorted from blood. In nucleotides, the sequence is TGTGCCAGCAGTGAAGCTCAGGGGCGTGGTGAAAAACTGTTTTTT. It encodes CASSEAQGRGEKLFF.